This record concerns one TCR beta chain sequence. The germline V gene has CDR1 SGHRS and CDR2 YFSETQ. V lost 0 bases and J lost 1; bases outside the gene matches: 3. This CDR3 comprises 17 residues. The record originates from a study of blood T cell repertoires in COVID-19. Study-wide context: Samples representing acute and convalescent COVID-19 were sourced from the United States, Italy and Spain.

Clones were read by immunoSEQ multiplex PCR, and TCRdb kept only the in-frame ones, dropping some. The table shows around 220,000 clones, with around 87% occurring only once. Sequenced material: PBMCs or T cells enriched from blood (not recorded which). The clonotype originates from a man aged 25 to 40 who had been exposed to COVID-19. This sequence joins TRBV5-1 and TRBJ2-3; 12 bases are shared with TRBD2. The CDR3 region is CASSLGRLAGGTDTQYF. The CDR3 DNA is TGCGCCAGCAGCTTGGGGAGACTAGCGGGGGGCACAGATACGCAGTATTTT.